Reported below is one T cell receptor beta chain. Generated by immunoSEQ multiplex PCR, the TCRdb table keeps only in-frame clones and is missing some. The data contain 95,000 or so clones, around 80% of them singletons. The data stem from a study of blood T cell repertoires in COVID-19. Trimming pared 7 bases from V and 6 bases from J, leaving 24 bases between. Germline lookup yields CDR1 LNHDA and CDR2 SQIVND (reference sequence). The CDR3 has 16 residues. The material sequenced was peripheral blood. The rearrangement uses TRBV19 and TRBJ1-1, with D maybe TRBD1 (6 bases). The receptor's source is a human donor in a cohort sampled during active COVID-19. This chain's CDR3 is CASTVQTELRGAEAFF. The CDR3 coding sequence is TGTGCCAGTACAGTACAAACCGAACTCAGGGGCGCTGAAGCTTTCTTT.